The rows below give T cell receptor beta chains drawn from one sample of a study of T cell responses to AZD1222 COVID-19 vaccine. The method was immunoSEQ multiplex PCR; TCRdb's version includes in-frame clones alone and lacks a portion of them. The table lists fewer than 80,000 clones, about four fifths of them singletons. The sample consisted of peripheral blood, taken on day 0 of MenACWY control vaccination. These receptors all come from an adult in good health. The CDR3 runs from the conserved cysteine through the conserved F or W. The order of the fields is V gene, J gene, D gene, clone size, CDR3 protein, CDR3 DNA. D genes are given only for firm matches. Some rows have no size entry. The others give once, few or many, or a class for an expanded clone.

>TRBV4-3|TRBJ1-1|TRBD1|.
CASSQAGTGLRSEAFF
TGCGCCAGCAGCCAGGCAGGGACAGGGCTGAGAAGTGAAGCTTTCTTT
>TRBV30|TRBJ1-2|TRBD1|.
CAWSVLTGAGYTF
TGTGCCTGGAGTGTACTGACAGGGGCTGGCTACACCTTC
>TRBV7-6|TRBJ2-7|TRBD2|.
CASSLNPPAGATYEQYF
TGTGCCAGCAGCTTAAACCCACCAGCGGGAGCGACCTACGAGCAGTACTTC
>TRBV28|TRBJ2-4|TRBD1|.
CASSLSGQGANIQYF
TGTGCCAGCAGTTTATCTGGACAGGGGGCAAACATTCAGTACTTC
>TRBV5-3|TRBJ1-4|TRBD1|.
CARSLCVTGGVQANEKLFF
TGTGCCAGAAGCTTGTGTGTGACAGGGGGCGTTCAGGCTAATGAAAAACTGTTTTTT
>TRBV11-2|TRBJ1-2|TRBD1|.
CASSSKTGGIGGYTF
TGTGCCAGCAGCTCGAAGACAGGGGGAATAGGCGGCTACACCTTC
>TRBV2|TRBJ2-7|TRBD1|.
CASSARTGNYEQYF
TGTGCCAGCAGTGCGAGGACAGGGAACTACGAGCAGTACTTC
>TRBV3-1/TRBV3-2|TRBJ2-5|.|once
CASSQAIRSGFRYF
TGTGCCAGCAGCCAAGCAATCAGGTCGGGTTTCCGGTACTTC
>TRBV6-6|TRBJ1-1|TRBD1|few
CASCRGRDTEAFF
TGTGCCAGCTGTAGGGGGCGGGACACTGAAGCTTTCTTT
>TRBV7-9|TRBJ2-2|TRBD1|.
CASRPGQAPGELFF
TGTGCCAGCAGGCCGGGACAGGCGCCCGGGGAGCTGTTTTTT
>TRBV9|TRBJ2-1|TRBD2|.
CASSVQGLAGEYNEQFF
TGTGCCAGCAGCGTACAGGGACTAGCGGGAGAATACAATGAGCAGTTCTTC
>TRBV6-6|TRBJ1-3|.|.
CASSETGASGNTIYF
TGTGCCAGCAGTGAGACGGGAGCCTCTGGAAACACCATATATTTT
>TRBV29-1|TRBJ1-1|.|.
CSVEEQGGNTEAFF
TGCAGCGTTGAGGAACAGGGTGGTAACACTGAAGCTTTCTTT
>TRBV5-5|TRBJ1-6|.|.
CASSTQPQGSPLHF
TGTGCCAGCAGCACACAGCCTCAGGGCTCACCCCTCCACTTT
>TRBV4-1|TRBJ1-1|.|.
CASSQEFRNTEAFF
TGCGCCAGCAGCCAAGAATTCCGGAACACTGAAGCTTTCTTT